Below, 14 T cell receptor beta chains from the same sample are listed, as sequenced in a study of identical twins. One entry per CDR3 protein, called by TCRdb with MiXCR from the 5' RACE reads. This sample has approximately 670,000 distinct CDR3 sequences, with around 6% found just once. The sequencing input was naive T cells sorted from blood. Receptors originate from a man aged 18 to 29 in good health.

The chain recombines TRBV7-3 with TRBJ2-7; D is unresolved. The CDR3 covers 13 residues. Trimming took 5 bases from V and 6 from J, leaving 14 bases between them. CDR1 is SGHTA, CDR2 FQGTGA, per germline. CDR3 amino acids: CASSPHGRIEQYF. CDR3 nucleotides: TGTGCCAGCAGCCCCCATGGCAGGATCGAGCAGTACTTC. Full variable domain (missing parts from reference TRBV7-3 and TRBJ2-7): GAGVSQTPSNKVTEKGKYVELRCDPISGHTALYWYRQSLGQGPEFLIYFQGTGAADDSGLPNDRFFAVRPEGSVSTLKIQRTERGDSAVYLCASSPHGRIEQYFGPGTRLTVT.

This clonotype was seen at least ten times. The gene calls are TRBV20-1 and TRBJ2-7; 7 nucleotides match TRBD2. V shed 5 bases and J 4 bases; nucleotides not matched to a gene: 11. The CDR3 is made up of 14 amino acids. The germline CDR1 and CDR2 sequences are DFQATT and SNEGSKA (reference sequence). CDR3 sequence: CSALPGRKLYEQYF. The CDR3 bases are TGCAGTGCTCTCCCCGGGAGGAAGTTATACGAGCAGTACTTC.

This clonotype was picked up many times. The chain employs TRBV20-1 and TRBJ2-1, with 11 nucleotides matching TRBD2. The germline V gene has CDR1 DFQATT and CDR2 SNEGSKA (reference sequence). Losses at the gene ends were 6 bases for V and 6 bases for J; bases not matched to a gene: 13. CDR3 length equals 16 residues. CDR3: CSASGSGRALLNEQFF. The CDR3 DNA follows: TGCAGTGCCTCGGGTAGCGGGAGGGCCCTACTCAATGAGCAGTTCTTC.

This clonotype was counted ten times or more. The genes are TRBV4-1 and TRBJ2-1; D not certain. The V end was cut by 5 bases, the J end by 7 bases, with 9 bases between. CDR3 length: 12 amino acids. Germline V CDR1 and CDR2: MGHRA, YSYEKL. As DNA, the CDR3 is TGCGCCAGCAGCTCGAACCTTAATGAGCAGTTCTTC. Encoded protein: CASSSNLNEQFF.

This clonotype has more than one count but fewer than ten. At one boundary the junction diverges from the germline segment, which might be a read error. This rearrangement joins TRBV2 to TRBJ2-2, with D unresolved. The V gene's germline CDR1 is SNHLY and CDR2 FYNNEI. The CDR3 has 14 amino acids. CDR3 DNA sequence: TGCGGCAGTGGAAGTAGTTGGGGCACCGGGGAGCTGTTTTTT. This translates into CGSGSSWGTGELFF.

This clonotype has a handful of counts. The rearrangement uses TRBV2 and TRBJ2-1; 11 positions agree with TRBD2. The CDR3 runs 14 residues. Germline-derived CDR1 and CDR2 are SNHLY and FYNNEI. V dropped 10 bases and J dropped 10; count of bases not matched to a gene: 12. The CDR3 sequence is CATKPGLAAGEQFF. The CDR3 DNA sequence: TGTGCCACCAAGCCGGGACTAGCGGCCGGGGAGCAGTTCTTC. Variable domain in full (rest from reference TRBV2 and TRBJ2-1): EPEVTQTPSHQVTQMGQEVILRCVPISNHLYFYWYRQILGQKVEFLVSFYNNEISEKSEIFDDQFSVERPDGSNFTLKIRSTKLEDSAMYFCATKPGLAAGEQFFGPGTRLTVL.

V is TRBV6-1 and J is TRBJ2-4; D might be TRBD2 (6 bases). CDR3 length: 15 amino acids. V lost 8 bases to trimming and J lost 0 bases, with 14 bases between them. Germline V gene lookup returns CDR1 MNHNS and CDR2 SASEGT. CDR3 bases: TGTGCCAGCCGGTCGGAGGGGCTAGCCAAAAACATTCAGTACTTC. Translated, it gives CASRSEGLAKNIQYF.

The V and J genes are TRBV6-2 or TRBV6-3 and TRBJ2-5; 10 bases are a match to TRBD2. CDR3 size: 15 residues. The ends lost 6 bases at V and 2 bases at J; junction bases unmatched: 6. Per the germline V gene, CDR1 is MNHEY and CDR2 is SVGEGT. DNA of the CDR3: TGTGCCAGCAGCTCAGGGACTAGCGCACAAGAGACCCAGTACTTC. This translates into CASSSGTSAQETQYF.

V usage is TRBV3-1 and J usage is TRBJ1-2; D gene ambiguous. Germline V lookup: CDR1 LGHDT, CDR2 YNNKEL (reference sequence). The length of the CDR3 is 15 residues. The V and J ends lost 0 bases and 6 bases respectively, with 14 bases between them. This CDR3 reads CASSQDLTRVHGYTF. Written as DNA, the CDR3 is TGTGCCAGCAGCCAAGATTTGACCCGGGTTCATGGCTACACCTTC.

This clonotype occurred many times. The V gene is TRBV25-1, the J gene TRBJ2-1, with D perhaps TRBD1 (5 bases). The CDR3 is made up of 14 amino acids. V lost 3 bases and J 5 bases, leaving 11 bases between the germline ends. Germline V gene sequence: CDR1 MGHDK, CDR2 SYGVNS. Here the CDR3 reads CASSETPTDNEQFF. The CDR3 nucleotides read TGTGCCAGCAGTGAGACCCCGACAGACAATGAGCAGTTCTTC.

The chain employs TRBV12-3 or TRBV12-4 and TRBJ1-5; no firm D call. The CDR3 has 15 residues. The V end lost 5 bases, the J end lost 0 bases, and 11 bases lay between the germline ends. CDR3 DNA sequence: TGTGCCAGCAGTGAAGGTTCCTATAGCAATCAGCCCCAGCATTTT. Its translation: CASSEGSYSNQPQHF.

This clonotype was seen repeatedly, ten times or more. The chain couples TRBV7-9 to TRBJ2-7, with D perhaps matching TRBD1 (5 bases). The germline V and J ends were trimmed by 4 bases and 3 bases, with 13 bases remaining between them. The CDR3 covers 14 residues. Per germline, CDR1 SEHNR and CDR2 FQNEAQ (reference sequence). In DNA form, the CDR3 reads TGTGCCAGCAGCTCACCACAGGCCGTCTACGAGCAGTACGTC. It encodes CASSSPQAVYEQYV.

This clonotype occurred many times. The V and J genes are TRBV20-1 and TRBJ2-1, with 10 bases identical to TRBD2. This CDR3 has 18 residues. After removal of 6 bases from V and 6 bases from J, the junction contained 20 bases not matched to a gene. Germline V gene data show CDR1 as DFQATT and CDR2 as SNEGSKA (reference sequence). CDR3 amino acids: CSAPSPGQMSGGGNEQFF. The CDR3 DNA reads TGCAGTGCGCCTTCACCGGGACAGATGAGCGGGGGGGGCAATGAGCAGTTCTTC.

This clonotype was picked up many times. This sequence joins TRBV7-8 and TRBJ2-2; 9 nucleotides align to TRBD1. CDR1 and CDR2 (germline): SGHVS, FQNEAQ. The CDR3 is made up of 16 amino acids. After removal of 5 bases from V and 3 bases from J, the junction contained 7 bases not matched to a gene. The DNA for the CDR3 is TGTGCCAGCAGCCTGTCCGGGACAGGGTACACCGGGGAGCTGTTTTTT. Amino acid sequence: CASSLSGTGYTGELFF.